A selection of T cell receptor beta chains follows, all from one sample in a study of blood T cell repertoires in COVID-19. The protocol was immunoSEQ multiplex PCR, while the TCRdb copy is restricted to in-frame clones and leaves out a portion. Altogether fewer than 50,000 clones are present, roughly 85% being singletons, with the ten largest covering approximately 5%. The sample comprised peripheral blood. The receptors stem from a man aged 60 to 75 with COVID-19, enrolled during active disease. The CDR3 runs from the conserved cysteine through the conserved F or W. A D gene is named only where the DNA matches it firmly. Part of the rows lack a size; the others show once, few, many or a class for expanded clones.

J gene: TRBJ1-2; D gene: NA; clone size: NA; V gene: TRBV20-1; CDR3 protein: CSAAGSYGYTF; CDR3 DNA: TGTTCCGCGGCGGGCAGCTATGGCTACACCTTC
J gene: TRBJ1-5; D gene: NA; clone size: NA; V gene: TRBV10-3; CDR3 protein: CAISPGGNQPQHF; CDR3 DNA: TGTGCCATCAGCCCCGGGGGCAATCAGCCCCAGCATTTT
J gene: TRBJ2-1; D gene: NA; clone size: few; V gene: TRBV2; CDR3 protein: CASSLSGQDYNEQFF; CDR3 DNA: TGTGCCAGCAGTTTGTCGGGTCAAGACTACAATGAGCAGTTCTTC
J gene: TRBJ2-3; D gene: NA; clone size: NA; V gene: TRBV27; CDR3 protein: CASSQPGDTDTQYF; CDR3 DNA: TGTGCCAGCAGCCAGCCAGGGGACACAGATACGCAGTATTTT
J gene: TRBJ1-6; D gene: NA; clone size: NA; V gene: TRBV19; CDR3 protein: CASRSGDSPLHF; CDR3 DNA: TGTGCCAGTAGGTCGGGTGATTCACCCCTCCACTTT
J gene: TRBJ1-1; D gene: NA; clone size: NA; V gene: TRBV6-5; CDR3 protein: CASSHPEANTEAFF; CDR3 DNA: TGTGCCAGCAGTCACCCCGAGGCGAACACTGAAGCTTTCTTT
J gene: TRBJ2-5; D gene: NA; clone size: NA; V gene: TRBV5-6; CDR3 protein: CASSLWGPVETQYF; CDR3 DNA: TGTGCCAGCAGCTTGTGGGGGCCTGTGGAGACCCAGTACTTC
J gene: TRBJ2-7; D gene: NA; clone size: NA; V gene: TRBV3-1/TRBV3-2; CDR3 protein: CASSPETGRQEQYF; CDR3 DNA: TGTGCCAGCAGCCCGGAGACAGGCCGTCAGGAGCAGTACTTC
J gene: TRBJ2-1; D gene: NA; clone size: once; V gene: TRBV3-1/TRBV3-2; CDR3 protein: CASSPEGGTYNEQFF; CDR3 DNA: TGTGCCAGCAGCCCCGAAGGAGGGACCTACAATGAGCAGTTCTTC
J gene: TRBJ2-1; D gene: NA; clone size: NA; V gene: TRBV27; CDR3 protein: CASSPSAGTHNEQFF; CDR3 DNA: TGTGCCAGCAGCCCCTCGGCGGGAACCCACAATGAGCAGTTCTTC
J gene: TRBJ1-3; D gene: NA; clone size: NA; V gene: TRBV7-8; CDR3 protein: CASRSEGVGNTIYF; CDR3 DNA: TGTGCCAGCAGAAGTGAAGGGGTCGGAAACACCATATATTTT
J gene: TRBJ1-4; D gene: NA; clone size: NA; V gene: TRBV5-1; CDR3 protein: CASSPAVLGVSEKLFF; CDR3 DNA: TGCGCCAGCAGCCCCGCCGTCCTGGGCGTGTCTGAAAAACTGTTTTTT
J gene: TRBJ2-5; D gene: TRBD1; clone size: NA; V gene: TRBV5-5; CDR3 protein: CASSLGTGAWMGETQYF; CDR3 DNA: TGTGCCAGCAGCTTAGGGACAGGGGCTTGGATGGGAGAGACCCAGTACTTC
J gene: TRBJ2-7; D gene: NA; clone size: NA; V gene: TRBV6-2/TRBV6-3; CDR3 protein: CASSYLWRYEQYF; CDR3 DNA: TGTGCCAGCAGTTATCTTTGGAGATACGAGCAGTACTTC
J gene: TRBJ2-1; D gene: TRBD1; clone size: NA; V gene: TRBV5-1; CDR3 protein: CASSGTGTGGRMGLNEQFF; CDR3 DNA: TGCGCCAGCAGCGGGACCGGGACAGGGGGGCGCATGGGGCTCAATGAGCAGTTCTTC
J gene: TRBJ1-5; D gene: NA; clone size: few; V gene: TRBV12-3/TRBV12-4; CDR3 protein: CASSSGADQPQHF; CDR3 DNA: TGTGCCAGCAGTTCAGGGGCAGACCAGCCCCAGCATTTT
J gene: TRBJ2-7; D gene: NA; clone size: NA; V gene: TRBV11-1; CDR3 protein: CASSEMTGPLYEQYF; CDR3 DNA: TGTGCCAGCAGCGAAATGACAGGCCCCCTCTACGAGCAGTACTTC
J gene: TRBJ2-3; D gene: TRBD2; clone size: once; V gene: TRBV29-1; CDR3 protein: CSVVSSGDTQYF; CDR3 DNA: TGCAGCGTTGTGTCTAGCGGAGATACGCAGTATTTT
J gene: TRBJ2-1; D gene: NA; clone size: NA; V gene: TRBV28; CDR3 protein: CASSLGSEQFF; CDR3 DNA: TGTGCCAGCAGTTTGGGCTCCGAGCAGTTCTTC
J gene: TRBJ1-5; D gene: NA; clone size: NA; V gene: TRBV6-2/TRBV6-3; CDR3 protein: CASSLKGGDQPQHF; CDR3 DNA: TGTGCCAGCAGCCTGAAGGGAGGCGATCAGCCCCAGCATTTT
J gene: TRBJ2-5; D gene: NA; clone size: NA; V gene: TRBV29-1; CDR3 protein: CSVAPGGPPETQYF; CDR3 DNA: TGCAGCGTTGCCCCTGGCGGTCCCCCCGAGACCCAGTACTTC
J gene: TRBJ2-1; D gene: NA; clone size: NA; V gene: TRBV6-1; CDR3 protein: CASSEAQGNEQFF; CDR3 DNA: TGTGCCAGCAGTGAAGCGCAGGGCAATGAGCAGTTCTTC
J gene: TRBJ2-7; D gene: NA; clone size: NA; V gene: TRBV9; CDR3 protein: CASSVAGTGTAGLDEQYF; CDR3 DNA: TGTGCCAGCAGCGTAGCGGGAACAGGGACAGCGGGTCTTGACGAGCAGTACTTC
J gene: TRBJ2-5; D gene: TRBD1; clone size: NA; V gene: TRBV29-1; CDR3 protein: CSVAGTAQETQYF; CDR3 DNA: TGCAGCGTGGCAGGGACAGCCCAAGAGACCCAGTACTTC
J gene: TRBJ1-2; D gene: NA; clone size: NA; V gene: TRBV6-5; CDR3 protein: CASHLGHRNYGYTF; CDR3 DNA: TGTGCCAGTCACCTGGGACACCGAAACTATGGCTACACCTTC
J gene: TRBJ1-4; D gene: NA; clone size: NA; V gene: TRBV7-4; CDR3 protein: CASSLYGRGNEKLFF; CDR3 DNA: TGTGCCAGCAGCTTATACGGCAGGGGAAATGAAAAACTGTTTTTT
J gene: TRBJ2-7; D gene: NA; clone size: NA; V gene: TRBV5-1; CDR3 protein: CASKLQDNSYEQYF; CDR3 DNA: TGCGCCAGCAAGCTTCAGGACAATTCCTACGAGCAGTACTTC
J gene: TRBJ1-4; D gene: TRBD1; clone size: NA; V gene: TRBV6-5; CDR3 protein: CASSLAGTANEKLFF; CDR3 DNA: TGTGCCAGCAGTCTAGCCGGGACAGCTAATGAAAAACTGTTTTTT
J gene: TRBJ1-2; D gene: NA; clone size: NA; V gene: TRBV28; CDR3 protein: CASSFLGQKYGYTF; CDR3 DNA: TGTGCCAGCAGTTTCCTCGGACAGAAATATGGCTACACCTTC
J gene: TRBJ2-3; D gene: TRBD2; clone size: NA; V gene: TRBV5-1; CDR3 protein: CASSSDGAGVGDTQYF; CDR3 DNA: TGCGCCAGCAGCTCGGACGGCGCGGGAGTAGGAGATACGCAGTATTTT
J gene: TRBJ2-7; D gene: TRBD1; clone size: NA; V gene: TRBV7-3; CDR3 protein: CASSLNPDRAYEQYF; CDR3 DNA: TGTGCCAGCAGCTTAAACCCGGACAGGGCCTACGAGCAGTACTTC
J gene: TRBJ2-2; D gene: NA; clone size: few; V gene: TRBV9; CDR3 protein: CASSVGNTYTGELFF; CDR3 DNA: TGTGCCAGCAGCGTAGGTAACACGTACACCGGGGAGCTGTTTTTT